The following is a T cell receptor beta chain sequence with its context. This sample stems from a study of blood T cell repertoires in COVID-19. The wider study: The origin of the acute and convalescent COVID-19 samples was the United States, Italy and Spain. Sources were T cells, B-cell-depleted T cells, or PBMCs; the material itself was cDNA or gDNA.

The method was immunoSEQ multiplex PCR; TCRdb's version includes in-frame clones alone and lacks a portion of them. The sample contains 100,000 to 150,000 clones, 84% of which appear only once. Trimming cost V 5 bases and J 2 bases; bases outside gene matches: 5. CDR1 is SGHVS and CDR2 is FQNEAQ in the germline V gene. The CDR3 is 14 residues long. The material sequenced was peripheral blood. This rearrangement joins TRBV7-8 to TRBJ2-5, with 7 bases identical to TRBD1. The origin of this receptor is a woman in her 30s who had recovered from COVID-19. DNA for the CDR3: TGTGCCAGCAGCCGGGGACAGATGCAAGAGACCCAGTACTTC. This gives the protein CASSRGQMQETQYF. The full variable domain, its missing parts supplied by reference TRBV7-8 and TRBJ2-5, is GAGVSQSPRYKVAKRGQDVALRCDPISGHVSLFWYQQALGQGPEFLTYFQNEAQLDKSGLPSDRFFAERPEGSVSTLKIQRTQQEDSAVYLCASSRGQMQETQYFGPGTRLLVL.